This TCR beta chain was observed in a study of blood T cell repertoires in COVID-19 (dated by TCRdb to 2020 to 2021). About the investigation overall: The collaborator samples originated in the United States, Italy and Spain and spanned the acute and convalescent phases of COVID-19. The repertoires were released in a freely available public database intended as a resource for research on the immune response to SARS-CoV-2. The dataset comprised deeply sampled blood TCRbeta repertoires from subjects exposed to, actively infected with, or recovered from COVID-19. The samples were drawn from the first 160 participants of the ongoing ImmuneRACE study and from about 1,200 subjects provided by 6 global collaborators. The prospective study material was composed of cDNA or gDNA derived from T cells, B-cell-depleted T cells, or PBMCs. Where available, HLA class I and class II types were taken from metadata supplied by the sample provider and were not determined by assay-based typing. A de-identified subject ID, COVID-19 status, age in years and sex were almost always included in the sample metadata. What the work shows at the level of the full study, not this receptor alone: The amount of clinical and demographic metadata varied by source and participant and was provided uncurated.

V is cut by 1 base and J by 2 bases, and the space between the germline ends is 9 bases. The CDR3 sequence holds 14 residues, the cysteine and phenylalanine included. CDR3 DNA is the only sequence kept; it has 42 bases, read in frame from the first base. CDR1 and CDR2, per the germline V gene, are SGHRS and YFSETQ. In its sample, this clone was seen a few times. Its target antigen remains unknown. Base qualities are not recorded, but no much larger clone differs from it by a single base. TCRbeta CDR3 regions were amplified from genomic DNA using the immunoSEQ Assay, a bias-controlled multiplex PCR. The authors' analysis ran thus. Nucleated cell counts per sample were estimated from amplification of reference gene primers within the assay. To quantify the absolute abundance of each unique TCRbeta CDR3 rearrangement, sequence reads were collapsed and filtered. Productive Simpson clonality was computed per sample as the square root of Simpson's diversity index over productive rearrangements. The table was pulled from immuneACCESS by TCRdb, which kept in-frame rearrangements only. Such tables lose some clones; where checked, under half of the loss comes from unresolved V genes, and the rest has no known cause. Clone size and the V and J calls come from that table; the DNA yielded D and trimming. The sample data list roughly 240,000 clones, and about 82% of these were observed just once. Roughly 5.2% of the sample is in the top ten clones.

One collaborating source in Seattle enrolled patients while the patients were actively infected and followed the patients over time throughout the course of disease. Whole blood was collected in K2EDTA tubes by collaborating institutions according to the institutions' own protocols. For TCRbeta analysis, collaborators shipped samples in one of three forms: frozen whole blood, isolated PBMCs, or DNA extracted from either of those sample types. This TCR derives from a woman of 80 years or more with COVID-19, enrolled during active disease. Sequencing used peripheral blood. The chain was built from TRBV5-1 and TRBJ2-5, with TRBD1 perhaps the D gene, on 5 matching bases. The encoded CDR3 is CASSLYRTQETQYF. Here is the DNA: TGCGCCAGCAGCTTGTATCGGACACAAGAGACCCAGTACTTC.